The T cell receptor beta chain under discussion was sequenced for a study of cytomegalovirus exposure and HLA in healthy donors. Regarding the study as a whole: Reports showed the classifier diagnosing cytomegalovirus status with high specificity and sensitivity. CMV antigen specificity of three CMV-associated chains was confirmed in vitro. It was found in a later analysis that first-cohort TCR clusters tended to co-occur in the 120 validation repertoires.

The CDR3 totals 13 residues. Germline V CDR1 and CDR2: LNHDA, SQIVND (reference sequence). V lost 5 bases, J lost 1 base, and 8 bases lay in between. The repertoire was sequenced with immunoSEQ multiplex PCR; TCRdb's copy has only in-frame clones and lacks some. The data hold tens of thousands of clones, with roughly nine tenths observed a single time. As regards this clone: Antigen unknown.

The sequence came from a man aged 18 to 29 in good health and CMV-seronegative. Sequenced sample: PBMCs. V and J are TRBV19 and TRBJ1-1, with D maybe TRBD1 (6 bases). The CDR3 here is CASSWDKNTEAFF. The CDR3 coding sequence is TGTGCCAGTAGTTGGGACAAGAACACTGAAGCTTTCTTT.